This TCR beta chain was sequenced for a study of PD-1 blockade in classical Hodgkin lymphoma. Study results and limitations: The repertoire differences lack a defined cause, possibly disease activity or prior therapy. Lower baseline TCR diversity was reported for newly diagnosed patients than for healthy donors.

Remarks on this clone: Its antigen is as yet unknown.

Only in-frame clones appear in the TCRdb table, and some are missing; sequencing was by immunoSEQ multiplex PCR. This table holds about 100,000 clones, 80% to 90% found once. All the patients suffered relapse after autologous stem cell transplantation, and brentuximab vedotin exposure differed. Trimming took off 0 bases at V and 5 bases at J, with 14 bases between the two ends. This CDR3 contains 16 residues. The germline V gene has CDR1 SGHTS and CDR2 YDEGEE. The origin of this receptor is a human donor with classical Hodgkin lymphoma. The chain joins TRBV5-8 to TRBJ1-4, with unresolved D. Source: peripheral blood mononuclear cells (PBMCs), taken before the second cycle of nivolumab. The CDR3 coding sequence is TGTGCCAGCAGCTTGGCAGTCCAAAACCCAAATGAAAAACTGTTTTTT. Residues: CASSLAVQNPNEKLFF.